The 15 T cell receptor beta chains below were found in one sample sequenced in a study of OX40 agonist ivuxolimab in advanced cancers. The assay was immunoSEQ multiplex PCR, and TCRdb's table has in-frame clones only and misses some. The sample holds tens of thousands of clones, over 60% seen once. The sequenced sample was CD4+ or CD8+ T cells sorted from blood, obtained in a trial of the OX40 agonist ivuxolimab. Receptors originate from an adult with an advanced solid tumor such as melanoma, head and neck, liver or kidney cancer.

This clone showed up just a few times. J is TRBJ1-1 and V is TRBV28; 7 bases match TRBD1. The CDR3 extends over 16 amino acids. Unmatched junction bases numbered 5, after V lost 0 bases and J lost 1 base. The germline V gene encodes CDR1 MDHEN and CDR2 SYDVKM. CDR3 in DNA: TGTGCCAGCAGTTTATGGCGGACAGGACCGAACACTGAAGCTTTCTTT. Amino acid sequence: CASSLWRTGPNTEAFF.

The gene calls are TRBV7-8 and TRBJ1-1, with 7 bases that match TRBD1. This CDR3 has 14 amino acids. The ends lost 7 bases at V and 0 bases at J; junction bases unmatched: 5. Germline V lookup: CDR1 SGHVS, CDR2 FQNEAQ. CDR3 sequence (DNA): TGTGCCAGCACCGGGGACAGACTGAACACTGAAGCTTTCTTT. It codes for CASTGDRLNTEAFF.

The chain recombines TRBV6-1 with TRBJ1-5; weak D call: TRBD1 (6 bases). The CDR3 consists of 15 residues. CDR1 is MNHNS and CDR2 is SASEGT in the germline V gene. V was pared by 0 bases and J by 6 bases, with 12 bases between. DNA of the CDR3: TGTGCCAGCAGTGAAGCCGGCCTAGGGGGTCAGCCCCAGCATTTT. This gives the protein CASSEAGLGGQPQHF.

For the CDR3, the DNA is TGTGCCAGCAGCCCGGGGACTAGCGGGACCTACGAGCAGTACTTC. Translation gives CASSPGTSGTYEQYF. The genes are TRBV7-9 and TRBJ2-7, with TRBD2 matching over 13 bases. J was trimmed by 2 bases and V by 5 bases; bases with no gene match: 3. Germline V gene lookup returns CDR1 SEHNR and CDR2 FQNEAQ (reference sequence). This CDR3 spans 15 amino acids.

The chain carries TRBV2 and TRBJ2-5, with TRBD2 matching over 8 bases. The CDR3 length is 13 residues. V was pared by 4 bases and J by 6 bases, with 4 bases of the junction left unmatched. The germline gives CDR1 SNHLY, CDR2 FYNNEI. The CDR3 sequence: CASSASGGKTQYF. The CDR3 DNA reads TGTGCCAGCAGTGCAAGCGGGGGAAAGACCCAGTACTTC.

This chain uses TRBV6-4 with TRBJ2-3; weak D call: TRBD1 (5 bases). CDR3 length equals 15 residues. CDR1 is MRHNA and CDR2 is SNTAGT in the germline V gene. V lost 2 bases, J lost 1 base, and 10 bases lay in between. The CDR3 loop reads CASSDGAGRTDTQYF. In nucleotides, the CDR3 is TGTGCCAGCAGTGACGGGGCAGGGCGCACAGATACGCAGTATTTT.

The chain combines TRBV6-1 with TRBJ2-3; D remains ambiguous. This CDR3 has 15 residues. Germline CDR1 MNHNS, CDR2 SASEGT. V gave up 10 bases and J gave up 0 bases, with 17 bases separating them. Here the CDR3 DNA reads TGTGCCACGAGGCAGTTTAGATTTAGCACAGATACGCAGTATTTT. Protein product: CATRQFRFSTDTQYF.

The chain links TRBV18 to TRBJ1-2; the match to TRBD1 covers 7 bases. The germline CDR1 and CDR2 sequences are KGHSH and LQKENI. The V gene end was trimmed by 0 bases and the J gene end by 6 bases; junction bases not matched to a gene: 4. The CDR3 is 14 amino acids. The CDR3 is CASSPPTGTDGYTF. For the CDR3, the DNA is TGTGCCAGCTCACCACCGACAGGGACCGATGGCTACACCTTC. The entire variable domain, with the rest obtained from reference TRBV18 and TRBJ1-2, is as follows: NAGVMQNPRHLVRRRGQEARLRCSPMKGHSHVYWYRQLPEEGLKFMVYLQKENIIDESGMPKERFSAEFPKEGPSILRIQQVVRGDSAAYFCASSPPTGTDGYTFGSGTRLTVV.

This chain joins TRBV5-6 and TRBJ2-4; weak D call: TRBD2 (5 bases). V lost 1 base and J 2 bases, leaving 7 bases between the germline ends. Germline CDR1 is SGHDT and CDR2 is YYEEEE. This CDR3 comprises 14 residues. Here the CDR3 reads CASSLPGTKNIQYF. DNA for the CDR3: TGTGCCAGCAGCTTGCCGGGGACCAAAAACATTCAGTACTTC.

The table lists this clone with a few counts. The rearrangement links TRBV29-1 to TRBJ1-1; 9 bases align to TRBD1. This CDR3 has 13 amino acids. The V gene's germline CDR1 is SQVTM and CDR2 ANQGSEA. J lost 4 bases, V lost 6 bases, and 6 bases had no gene match. The CDR3 DNA is TGCAGCGTGCCGGGACAGGGAATCACTGAAGCTTTCTTT. This sequence encodes CSVPGQGITEAFF.

V gene TRBV5-4 combines with J gene TRBJ1-2, with 8 bases identical to TRBD1. Germline loops: CDR1 SGHNT, CDR2 YYREEE (reference sequence). The CDR3 is 16 amino acids. V lost 3 bases to trimming and J lost 1 base; unmatched junction nucleotides: 8. CDR3 DNA: TGTGCCAGCAGCTCAAAATACAGGGGGGGTAACTATGGCTACACCTTC. Its protein is CASSSKYRGGNYGYTF.

This clone has just one count. The chain recombines TRBV11-2 with TRBJ2-1, with 7 bases fitting TRBD2. The germline V gene encodes CDR1 SGHAT and CDR2 FQNNGV. Unmatched junction bases numbered 9, after V lost 1 base and J lost 3 bases. This CDR3 is 17 amino acids long. The CDR3 nucleotides read TGTGCCAGCAGCTTAGGCCCCAGGCGGGAGAACTACAATGAGCAGTTCTTC. Residues: CASSLGPRRENYNEQFF.

The V and J genes are TRBV5-1 and TRBJ2-2; D is ambiguous. The ends were cut back, 0 bases at V and 3 bases at J, with 9 bases in the middle. This CDR3 spans 15 amino acids. Germline loops: CDR1 SGHRS, CDR2 YFSETQ. The CDR3 DNA is TGCGCCAGCAGCTTGGACAGTTCTTACACCGGGGAGCTGTTTTTT. Translating gives CASSLDSSYTGELFF.

The chain carries TRBV16 and TRBJ2-1; D possibly corresponds to TRBD1 (6 bases). V dropped 1 base and J dropped 3 bases, with 10 bases sitting between them. The germline gives CDR1 KGHSY, CDR2 FQNENV. This CDR3 comprises 15 residues. The CDR3 DNA reads as TGTGCCAGCAGCCAATGGGGGCAGGGCTACAATGAGCAGTTCTTC. Amino acids: CASSQWGQGYNEQFF.

The gene calls are TRBV5-4 and TRBJ1-1; D is undetermined. CDR1 and CDR2 (germline): SGHNT, YYREEE (reference sequence). This CDR3 comprises 14 residues. V was shortened by 0 bases and J by 1 base, with 7 bases between the two germline ends. CDR3 protein: CASSLEWGNTEAFF. In DNA, the CDR3 is TGTGCCAGCAGCTTGGAGTGGGGGAACACTGAAGCTTTCTTT.